The clone carrying this TCR beta chain was detected a few times. No antigen is known for it. This sample is part of a study of regulatory T cells in long-lasting Graves disease. Study outcomes and limitations: Blood alone, not thyroid tissue, was studied.

V was trimmed by 0 bases and J by 4 bases, leaving 14 bases between them. Germline values: CDR1 SGHNT, CDR2 YYREEE (reference sequence). The CDR3 is made up of 15 amino acids. Time point denoted: newly diagnosed GD, antithyroid drugs for less than 3 months. The TCR library was prepared using RNA isolated from PBMCs. The TCR beta library used iRepertoire HTBI primers with Arm-PCR amplification of CDR3. TCRdb fed the multiplex PCR reads into MiXCR, producing one record per CDR3 protein. In the table there are 530,000 or so distinct CDR3 sequences, roughly 15% of which are singletons. This same sample was also taken into another study, of T cells in Graves' hyperthyroidism and ophthalmopathy.

The sequence came from a man younger than 35 with Graves disease. The chain carries TRBV5-4 and TRBJ2-7; TRBD1 or TRBD2 may be the D gene (7 bases each). Sequencing was performed on peripheral blood mononuclear cells (PBMCs), taken at new diagnosis, from a patient treated with antithyroid drugs. The CDR3 loop reads CASSLDQGEGYEQYF. CDR3 sequence (DNA): TGTGCCAGCAGCTTGGATCAGGGGGAGGGTTACGAGCAGTACTTC.